The 21 T cell receptor beta chains in this list originate from one sample, sequenced in a study of blood T cell repertoires in COVID-19. Sequenced by immunoSEQ multiplex PCR; TCRdb stores in-frame clones only, minus some. The sample lists about 200,000 clones, around four fifths occurring once. The sequenced sample consisted of PBMCs or T cells enriched from blood (not recorded which). Source of these receptors: a middle-aged man who had recovered from COVID-19.

The J gene is TRBJ1-2, the V gene TRBV3-1 (or the pseudogene TRBV3-2); 8 positions match TRBD1. The junction had 6 bases not matched to a gene; V was cut back by 1 base and J by 5 bases. The germline V gene encodes CDR1 LGHDT and CDR2 YNNKEL (reference sequence). The CDR3 consists of 15 residues. CDR3 amino acids: CASSQVAGGGYGYTF. As DNA, the CDR3 is TGTGCCAGCAGCCAAGTGGCAGGGGGCGGGTATGGCTACACCTTC.

This clone was observed once. V usage is TRBV11-2 and J usage is TRBJ1-2; the D gene is possibly TRBD1 (5 bases). The length of the CDR3 is 14 residues. V was shortened by 6 bases and J by 4 bases, with 15 bases between the two germline ends. In germline, CDR1 is SGHAT, CDR2 FQNNGV. CDR3 DNA sequence: TGTGCCAGCAGTCCATTCCCTGACAGCTATGGCTACACCTTC. Protein sequence: CASSPFPDSYGYTF.

The chain has TRBV7-2 and TRBJ1-4; D not certain. V lost 1 base, J lost 8 bases, and 17 bases lay in between. Germline CDR1 and CDR2: SGHTA and FQGNSA. The CDR3 runs to 16 residues. CDR3 amino acids: CASSLVVQAVWEKLFF. For the CDR3, the DNA is TGTGCCAGCAGCTTAGTTGTCCAGGCAGTTTGGGAAAAACTGTTTTTT.

V usage is TRBV4-1 and J usage is TRBJ1-5; D call uncertain. Germline V gene sequence: CDR1 MGHRA, CDR2 YSYEKL. The CDR3 length is 16 residues. V lost 1 base and J lost 1, with 11 bases in between. Written as DNA, the CDR3 is TGCGCCAGCAGCCAAGGAACCAGTCCCAGCAATCAGCCCCAGCATTTT. Translated, it gives CASSQGTSPSNQPQHF.

This rearrangement joins TRBV19 to TRBJ1-5, with 9 nucleotides matching TRBD1. CDR3 length equals 15 residues. V gave up 8 bases and J gave up 2 bases; unmatched junction bases: 7. Germline loops: CDR1 LNHDA, CDR2 SQIVND (reference sequence). The DNA of the CDR3 is TGTGCCAGTGCGTGGGACAGGGCGGGCAATCAGCCCCAGCATTTT. It translates to CASAWDRAGNQPQHF.

V gene TRBV18 combines with J gene TRBJ1-1; tentative D call: TRBD1 (6 bases). The V gene lost 3 bases and the J gene lost 5 bases, with 13 bases spanning the gap. The CDR3 contains 14 residues. Looked up from germline, CDR1 is KGHSH and CDR2 is LQKENI. CDR3 DNA: TGTGCCAGCTCACCTTTAGGGGGTAGGACTGAAGCTTTCTTT. It specifies CASSPLGGRTEAFF.

The V and J genes are TRBV29-1 and TRBJ1-3, with TRBD1 matching over 8 bases. The CDR3 spans 14 residues. Germline V CDR1 and CDR2: SQVTM, ANQGSEA. J gave up 4 bases and V 6 bases, and 8 bases lay outside the gene matches. The CDR3 bases are TGCAGCGTCCGCACGGACAGGGTCGGAAACACCATATATTTT. Translating it yields CSVRTDRVGNTIYF.

The gene calls are TRBV27 and TRBJ1-6; TRBD1 matches 8 bases. Germline CDR1 MNHEY, CDR2 SMNVEV (reference sequence). V shed 5 bases and J 0 bases; nucleotides not matched to a gene: 6. The CDR3 spans 17 residues. The CDR3 DNA is TGTGCCAGCAGTCCACAGGGGGGCCGCTCCTATAATTCACCCCTCCACTTT. Amino acids: CASSPQGGRSYNSPLHF.

V and J are TRBV7-8 and TRBJ2-5; a possible D gene is TRBD2 (6 bases). Germline lookup yields CDR1 SGHVS and CDR2 FQNEAQ. The CDR3 extends over 15 amino acids. The V end was cut by 4 bases, the J end by 5 bases, with 17 bases between. The CDR3 reads CASSYSTGTWETQYF. CDR3 DNA: TGTGCCAGCAGCTACTCCACCGGGACTTGGGAGACCCAGTACTTC.

In its sample, this clone was seen a few times. The chain recombines TRBV3-1 (or the pseudogene TRBV3-2) with TRBJ1-2, with TRBD1 matching 8 bases. Trimming at V came to 4 bases and at J to 4 bases, leaving 2 bases not matched to a gene. The CDR3 contains 13 residues. The germline V gene has CDR1 LGHDT and CDR2 YNNKEL (reference sequence). The CDR3 spells CASSPGQVYGYTF. The DNA of the CDR3 is TGTGCCAGCAGCCCGGGACAGGTCTATGGCTACACCTTC.

V is TRBV30 and J is TRBJ1-3, with a tentative D call TRBD1 (5 bases). CDR3 length equals 15 residues. V was trimmed by 2 bases and J by 4 bases, leaving 15 bases between them. Germline CDR1 reads GTSNPN; CDR2 reads SVGIG (reference sequence). CDR3 in amino acids: CAWSRGSTFGNTIYF. In DNA, the CDR3 is TGTGCCTGGAGTAGGGGATCGACATTCGGAAACACCATATATTTT.

V is TRBV24-1 and J is TRBJ2-1; 10 nucleotides align to TRBD2. After removal of 9 bases from V and 9 bases from J, the junction contained 7 bases not matched to a gene. Germline CDR1 reads KGHDR; CDR2 reads SFDVKD. The length of the CDR3 is 13 residues. The CDR3 sequence: CATASGSMGEQFF. In DNA form, the CDR3 reads TGTGCCACCGCTAGCGGGAGTATGGGTGAGCAGTTCTTC.

The chain recombines TRBV13 with TRBJ1-3, with 8 bases matching TRBD1. Germline CDR1 is PRHDT and CDR2 is FYEKMQ (reference sequence). CDR3 length: 15 residues. With 3 bases clipped from V and 3 bases from J, the junction kept 4 bases outside the gene matches. The DNA for the CDR3 is TGTGCCAGCAGCTTCCAGGGGGCAGGTGGAAACACCATATATTTT. Translation gives CASSFQGAGGNTIYF.

Regarding this clone: In the same sample, other DNA sequences code for this CDR3. V and J are TRBV5-1 and TRBJ2-1, with 8 positions matching TRBD2. This CDR3 contains 16 residues. J lost 4 bases, V lost 0 bases, and 6 bases had no gene match. Germline loops: CDR1 SGHRS, CDR2 YFSETQ. CDR3 coding DNA: TGCGCCAGCAGCTTGGCATTCGCGGGGGGATACAATGAGCAGTTCTTC. This translates into CASSLAFAGGYNEQFF. The complete variable domain, with remaining parts taken from reference TRBV5-1 and TRBJ2-1, reads KAGVTQTPRYLIKTRGQQVTLSCSPISGHRSVSWYQQTPGQGLQFLFEYFSETQRNKGNFPGRFSGRQFSNSRSEMNVSTLELGDSALYLCASSLAFAGGYNEQFFGPGTRLTVL.

This clone was seen more than once but under ten times. The chain combines TRBV28 with TRBJ1-5, with D possibly matching TRBD1 (5 bases). Germline assignment: CDR1 MDHEN and CDR2 SYDVKM. This CDR3 is built from 13 residues. Trimming removed 7 bases at V and 4 bases at J, with 11 bases between. The CDR3 DNA sequence: TGTGCCAGCATTCCCAGGGCAAATCAGCCCCAGCATTTT. Translated: CASIPRANQPQHF. Full variable domain (rest looked up from reference TRBV28 and TRBJ1-5): DVKVTQSSRYLVKRTGEKVFLECVQDMDHENMFWYRQDPGLGLRLIYFSYDVKMKEKGDIPEGYSVSREKKERFSLILESASTNQTSMYLCASIPRANQPQHFGDGTRLSIL.

This clone was detected many times. The genes are TRBV5-6 and TRBJ1-1, with D possibly matching TRBD1 (5 bases). In germline, CDR1 is SGHDT, CDR2 YYEEEE. CDR3 length equals 14 residues. With 4 bases removed from V and 5 bases from J, the gap between germline ends came to 15 bases. Here the CDR3 DNA reads TGTGCCAGCAGCCCGGGTTGGGGGAGGACTGAAGCTTTCTTT. Translation gives CASSPGWGRTEAFF.

Concerning this clone itself: Other DNA sequences within the sample encode an identical CDR3. The gene calls are TRBV5-1 and TRBJ1-4; D perhaps matches TRBD1 (5 bases). V was trimmed by 4 bases and J by 3 bases, leaving 10 bases between them. Germline values: CDR1 SGHRS, CDR2 YFSETQ. The CDR3 extends over 14 amino acids. DNA for the CDR3: TGCGCCAGCAGCCTCGGGGGTTCTAATGAAAAACTGTTTTTT. It specifies CASSLGGSNEKLFF.

The J gene is TRBJ1-6, the V gene TRBV2; 8 nucleotides agree with TRBD1. CDR1 is SNHLY and CDR2 is FYNNEI in the germline V gene. The CDR3 is made up of 12 amino acids. With V trimmed by 6 bases and J by 10 bases, 2 bases remained unmatched. CDR3 in DNA: TGTGCCAGCAGGGGGACAGGCTCACCCCTCCACTTT. Protein: CASRGTGSPLHF.

This clone showed up just once. The gene calls are TRBV10-3 and TRBJ1-1, with 9 bases fitting TRBD1. V shed 11 bases, J shed 6 bases, and the junction held 19 bases outside the gene matches. Germline CDR1 and CDR2: ENHRY and SYGVKD. The CDR3 covers 16 residues. CDR3 sequence reads: CAAKTNSGQGLPEAFF. The CDR3 DNA reads TGTGCCGCCAAAACCAACTCGGGACAGGGCTTACCTGAAGCTTTCTTT.

This chain joins TRBV6-4 and TRBJ2-1, with D tentatively TRBD1 (5 bases). V lost 2 bases and J 6 bases, leaving 5 bases between the germline ends. This CDR3 has 12 residues. Germline values: CDR1 MRHNA, CDR2 SNTAGT. This chain's CDR3 is CASSDQGNEQFF. CDR3 coding DNA: TGTGCCAGCAGTGACCAGGGCAATGAGCAGTTCTTC.

V usage is TRBV28 and J usage is TRBJ1-1; 10 bases fit TRBD1. There are 13 residues in the CDR3. V shed 8 bases, J shed 1 base, and the junction held 1 base outside the gene matches. The germline CDR1 and CDR2 sequences are MDHEN and SYDVKM. CDR3 in DNA: TGTGCCAGCCGGGACAGGGGGAACACTGAAGCTTTCTTT. Amino acids: CASRDRGNTEAFF.